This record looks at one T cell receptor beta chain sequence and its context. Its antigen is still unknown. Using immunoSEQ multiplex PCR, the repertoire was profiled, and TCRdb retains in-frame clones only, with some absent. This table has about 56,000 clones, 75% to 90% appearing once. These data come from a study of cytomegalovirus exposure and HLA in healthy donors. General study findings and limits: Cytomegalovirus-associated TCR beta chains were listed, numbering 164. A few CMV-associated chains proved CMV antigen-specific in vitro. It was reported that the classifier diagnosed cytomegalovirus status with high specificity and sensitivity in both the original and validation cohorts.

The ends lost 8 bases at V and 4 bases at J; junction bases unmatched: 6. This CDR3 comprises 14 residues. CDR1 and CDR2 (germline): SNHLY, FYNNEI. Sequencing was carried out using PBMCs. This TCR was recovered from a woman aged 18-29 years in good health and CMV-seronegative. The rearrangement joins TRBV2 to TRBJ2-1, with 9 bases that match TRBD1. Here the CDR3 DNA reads TGTGCCAGCCCCGGGACAGGGACTTACAATGAGCAGTTCTTC. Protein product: CASPGTGTYNEQFF.